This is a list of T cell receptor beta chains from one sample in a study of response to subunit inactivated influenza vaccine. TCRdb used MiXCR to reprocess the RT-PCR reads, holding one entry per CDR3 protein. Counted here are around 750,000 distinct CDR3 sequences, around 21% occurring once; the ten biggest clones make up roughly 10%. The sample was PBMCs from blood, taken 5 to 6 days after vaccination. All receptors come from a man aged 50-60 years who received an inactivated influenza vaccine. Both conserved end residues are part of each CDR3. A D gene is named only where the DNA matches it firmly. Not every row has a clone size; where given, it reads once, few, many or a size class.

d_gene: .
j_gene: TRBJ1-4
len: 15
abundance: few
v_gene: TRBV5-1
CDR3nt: TGCGCCAGCAGCTTGGGACGGGTGGGATATGAAAAACTGTTTTTT
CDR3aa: CASSLGRVGYEKLFF

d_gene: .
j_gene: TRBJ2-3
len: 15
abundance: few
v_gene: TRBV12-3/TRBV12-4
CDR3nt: TGTGCCAGCAGTGACGGGACTTGGGGCACAGATACGCAGTATTTT
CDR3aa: CASSDGTWGTDTQYF

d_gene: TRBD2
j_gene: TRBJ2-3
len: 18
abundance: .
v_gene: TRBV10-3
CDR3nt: TGTGCCATCAGTGATCTAGCGGGGGCCAAAAAACCCACAGATACGCAGTATTTT
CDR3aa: CAISDLAGAKKPTDTQYF

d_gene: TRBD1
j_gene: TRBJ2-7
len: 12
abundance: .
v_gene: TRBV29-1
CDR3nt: TGCAGCGTTGAAAAACGGACAGGCGAGCAGTACTTC
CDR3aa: CSVEKRTGEQYF

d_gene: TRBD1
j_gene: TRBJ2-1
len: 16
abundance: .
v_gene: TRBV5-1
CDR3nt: TGCGCCAGCAGCTTACAGGGGGTAGAGGGCTACAATGAGCAGTTCTTC
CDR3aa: CASSLQGVEGYNEQFF

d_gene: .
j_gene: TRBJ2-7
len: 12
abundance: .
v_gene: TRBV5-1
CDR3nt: TGCGCCAGCAGTTTGCCCGGGGAAGAGCAGTACTTC
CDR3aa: CASSLPGEEQYF

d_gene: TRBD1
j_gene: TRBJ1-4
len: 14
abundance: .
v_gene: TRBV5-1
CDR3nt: TGCGCCAGCAGCGTCGGGACAGCAAATGAAAAACTGTTTTTT
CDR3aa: CASSVGTANEKLFF

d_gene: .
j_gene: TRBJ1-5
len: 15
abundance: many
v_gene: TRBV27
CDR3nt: TGTGCCAGCAGTTTACGCCGGACGGAGGTTCAGCCCCAGCATTTT
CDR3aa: CASSLRRTEVQPQHF

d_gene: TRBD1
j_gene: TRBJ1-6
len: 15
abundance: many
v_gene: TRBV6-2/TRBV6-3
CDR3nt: TGTGCCAGCAGTCAGTGGACAGGGGACAATTCACCCCTCCACTTT
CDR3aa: CASSQWTGDNSPLHF

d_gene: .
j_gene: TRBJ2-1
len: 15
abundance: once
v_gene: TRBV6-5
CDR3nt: TGTGCCAGCAGTTATGGGTCAGGGGGGGGAAATGAGCAGTTCTTC
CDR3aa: CASSYGSGGGNEQFF

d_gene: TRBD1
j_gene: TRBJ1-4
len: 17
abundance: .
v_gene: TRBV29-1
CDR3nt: TGCAGCGTTGGAGGGACAGGGGGCGGCCTAGCTAATGAAAAACTGTTTTTT
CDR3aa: CSVGGTGGGLANEKLFF

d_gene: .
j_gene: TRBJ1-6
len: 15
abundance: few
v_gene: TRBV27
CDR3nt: TGTGCCAGCAGTTTCACCGGGAGACCACCCCCACCCCTCCACTTT
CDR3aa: CASSFTGRPPPPLHF

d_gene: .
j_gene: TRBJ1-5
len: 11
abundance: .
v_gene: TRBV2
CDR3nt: TGTGCCAGCAGTGCGGATGTGGCCCAGCATTTT
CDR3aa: CASSADVAQHF

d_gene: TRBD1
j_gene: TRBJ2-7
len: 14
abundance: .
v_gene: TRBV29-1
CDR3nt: TGCAGCGTACCCCACCGGGACAGGGACCACGAGCAGTACTTC
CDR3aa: CSVPHRDRDHEQYF

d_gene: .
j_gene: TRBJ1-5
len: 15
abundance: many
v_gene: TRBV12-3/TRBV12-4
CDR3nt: TGTGCCAGCAGTTTATGGAACAGTTACAATCAGCCCCAGCATTTT
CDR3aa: CASSLWNSYNQPQHF

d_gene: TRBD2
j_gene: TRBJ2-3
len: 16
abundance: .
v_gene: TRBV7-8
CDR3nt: TGTGCCAGCAGCTTAGCAACTAGCGGGAGTACAGATACGCAGTATTTT
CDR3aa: CASSLATSGSTDTQYF

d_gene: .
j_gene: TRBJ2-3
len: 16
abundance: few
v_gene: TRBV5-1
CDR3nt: TGCGCCAGCAGCTTGTCAGCGGGTACTAGCACAGATACGCAGTATTTT
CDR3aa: CASSLSAGTSTDTQYF

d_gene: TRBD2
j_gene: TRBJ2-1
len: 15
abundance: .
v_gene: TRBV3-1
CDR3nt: TGTGCCAGCAGCCAAAAAGGACTAGCAAGGAATGAGCAGTTCTTC
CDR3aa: CASSQKGLARNEQFF

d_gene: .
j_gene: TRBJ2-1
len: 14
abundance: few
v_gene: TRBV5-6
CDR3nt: TGTGCCAGCAGCTTGGATCGGGTCCACAATGAGCAGTTCTTC
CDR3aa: CASSLDRVHNEQFF

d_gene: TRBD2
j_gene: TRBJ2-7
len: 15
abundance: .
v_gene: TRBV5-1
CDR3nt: TGCGCCAGCGGCCCCGGACTAGCGGGAAGCTTCGAGCAGTACTTC
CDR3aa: CASGPGLAGSFEQYF

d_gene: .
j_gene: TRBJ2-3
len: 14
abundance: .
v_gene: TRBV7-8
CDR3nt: TGTGCCAGCAGCTTACCGGCAGGCACAGATACGCAGTATTTT
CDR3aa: CASSLPAGTDTQYF

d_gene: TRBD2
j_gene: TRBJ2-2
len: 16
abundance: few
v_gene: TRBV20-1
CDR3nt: TGCTGTGCTAGAGGTTCGACTAGCGGTAACACCGGGGAGCTGTTTTTT
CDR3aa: CCARGSTSGNTGELFF

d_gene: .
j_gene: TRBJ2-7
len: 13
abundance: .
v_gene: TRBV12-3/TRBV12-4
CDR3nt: TGTGCCAGCAGTTTAAAGGGGAACTACGAGCAGTACTTC
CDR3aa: CASSLKGNYEQYF

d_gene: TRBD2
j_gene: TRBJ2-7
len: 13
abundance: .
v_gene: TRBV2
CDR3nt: TGTGCCAGCACTGGACTAGCGGGTTACGAGCAGTACTTC
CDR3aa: CASTGLAGYEQYF

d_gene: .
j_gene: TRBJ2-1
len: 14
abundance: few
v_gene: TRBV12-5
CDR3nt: TGTGCTAGTGGTAACGGACACTCCTACAATGAGCAGTTCTTC
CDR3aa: CASGNGHSYNEQFF

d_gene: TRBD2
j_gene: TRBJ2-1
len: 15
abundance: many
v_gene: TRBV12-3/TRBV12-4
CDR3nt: TGTGCCAGCAGCCCCACTAGCGGGGGGAGGGTTTGGCAGTTCTTC
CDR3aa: CASSPTSGGRVWQFF

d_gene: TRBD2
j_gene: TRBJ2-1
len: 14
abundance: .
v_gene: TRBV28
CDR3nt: TGTGCCAGCAGGCTCAGCGGGAGGGGGGCTGAGCAGTTCTTC
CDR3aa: CASRLSGRGAEQFF

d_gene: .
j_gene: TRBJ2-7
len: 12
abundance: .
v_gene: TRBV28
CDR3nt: TGTGCCAGCAGTTTAGAGAGCCACGAGCAGTACTTC
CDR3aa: CASSLESHEQYF

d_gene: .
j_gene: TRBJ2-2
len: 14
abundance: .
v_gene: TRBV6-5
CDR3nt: TGTGCCAGCAGTTACGTAGGGATCACCGGGGAGCTGTTTTTT
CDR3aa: CASSYVGITGELFF

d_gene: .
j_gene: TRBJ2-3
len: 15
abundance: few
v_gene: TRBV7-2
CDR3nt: TGTGCCAGCAGCTTAGGACCGCGGGGCACAGATACGCAGTATTTT
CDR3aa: CASSLGPRGTDTQYF

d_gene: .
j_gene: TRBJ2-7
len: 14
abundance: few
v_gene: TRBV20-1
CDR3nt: TGCAGTGCTAGAGTTATGGGGAAGCCATACGAGCAGTACTTC
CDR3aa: CSARVMGKPYEQYF

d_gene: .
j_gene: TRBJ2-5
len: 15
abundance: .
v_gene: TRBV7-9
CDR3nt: TGTGCCAGCAGCTTAGCGGAAACGACTCGAGAGACCCAGTACTTC
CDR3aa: CASSLAETTRETQYF

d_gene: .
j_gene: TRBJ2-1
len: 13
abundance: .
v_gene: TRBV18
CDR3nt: TGTGCCAGCTCACCTGGACTCAGCAATGAGCAGTTCTTC
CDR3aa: CASSPGLSNEQFF

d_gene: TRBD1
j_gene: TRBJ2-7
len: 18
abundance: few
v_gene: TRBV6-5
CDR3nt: TGTGCCAGCAGTTACTTACATGAGTGGGACAGGGGGATCTACGAGCAGTACTTC
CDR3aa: CASSYLHEWDRGIYEQYF

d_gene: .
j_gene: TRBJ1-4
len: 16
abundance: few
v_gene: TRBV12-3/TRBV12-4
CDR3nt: TGTGCCAGCGGAGGACAGATAAGTTCAACTAATGAAAAACTGTTTTTT
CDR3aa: CASGGQISSTNEKLFF

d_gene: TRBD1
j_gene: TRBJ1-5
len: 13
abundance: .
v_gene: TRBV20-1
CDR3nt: TGCAGTGCTTACCGACAGGGGGATCAGCCCCAGCATTTT
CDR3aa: CSAYRQGDQPQHF

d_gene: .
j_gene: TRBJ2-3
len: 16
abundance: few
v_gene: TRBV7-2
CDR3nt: TGTGCCAGCAGGTCTCAGCGTGGGAGTCGGACAGATACGCAGTATTTT
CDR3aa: CASRSQRGSRTDTQYF

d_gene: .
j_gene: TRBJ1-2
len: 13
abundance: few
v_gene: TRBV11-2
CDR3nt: TGTGCCAGCAGCTCGAAAGGTCTCTATGGCTACACCTTC
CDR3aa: CASSSKGLYGYTF

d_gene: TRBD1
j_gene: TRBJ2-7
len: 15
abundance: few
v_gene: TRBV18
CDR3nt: TGTGCCAGCTCACCAGTGGGGCAGGGGGCAGGCGAGCAGTACTTC
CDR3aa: CASSPVGQGAGEQYF